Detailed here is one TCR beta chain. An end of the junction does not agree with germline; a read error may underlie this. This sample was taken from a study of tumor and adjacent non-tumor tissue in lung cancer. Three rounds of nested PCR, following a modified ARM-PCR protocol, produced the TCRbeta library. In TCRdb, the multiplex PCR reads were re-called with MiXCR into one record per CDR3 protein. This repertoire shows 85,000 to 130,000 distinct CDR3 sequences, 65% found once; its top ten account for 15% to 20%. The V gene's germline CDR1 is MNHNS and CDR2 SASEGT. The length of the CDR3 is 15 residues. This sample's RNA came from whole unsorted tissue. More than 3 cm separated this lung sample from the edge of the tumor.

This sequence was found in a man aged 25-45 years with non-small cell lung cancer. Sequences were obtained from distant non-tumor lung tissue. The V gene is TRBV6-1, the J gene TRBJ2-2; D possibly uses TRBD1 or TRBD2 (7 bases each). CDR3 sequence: CASSAQGGTTGGLFF. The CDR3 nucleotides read TGTGCCAGCAGTGCGCAGGGGGGGACCACCGGGGGGCTGTTTTTT.